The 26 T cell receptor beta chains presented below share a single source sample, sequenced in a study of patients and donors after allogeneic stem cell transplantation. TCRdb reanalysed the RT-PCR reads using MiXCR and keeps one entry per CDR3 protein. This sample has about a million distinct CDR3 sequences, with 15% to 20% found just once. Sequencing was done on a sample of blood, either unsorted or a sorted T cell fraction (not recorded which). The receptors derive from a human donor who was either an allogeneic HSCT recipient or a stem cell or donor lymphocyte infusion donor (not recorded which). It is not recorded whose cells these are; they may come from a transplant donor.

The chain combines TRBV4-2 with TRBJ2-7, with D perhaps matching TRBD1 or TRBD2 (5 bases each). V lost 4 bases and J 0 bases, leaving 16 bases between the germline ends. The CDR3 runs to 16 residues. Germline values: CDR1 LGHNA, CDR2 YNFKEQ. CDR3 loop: CASSPASGTGSYEQYF. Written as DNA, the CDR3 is TGTGCCAGCAGCCCAGCTTCCGGGACGGGCTCCTACGAGCAGTACTTC.

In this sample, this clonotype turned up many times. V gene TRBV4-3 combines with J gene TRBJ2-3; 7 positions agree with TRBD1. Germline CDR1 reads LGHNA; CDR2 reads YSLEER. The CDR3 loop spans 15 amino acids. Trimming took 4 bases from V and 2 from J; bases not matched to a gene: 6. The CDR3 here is CASSLGQGVTDTQYF. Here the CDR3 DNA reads TGCGCCAGCAGCCTCGGGCAGGGGGTCACAGATACGCAGTATTTT.

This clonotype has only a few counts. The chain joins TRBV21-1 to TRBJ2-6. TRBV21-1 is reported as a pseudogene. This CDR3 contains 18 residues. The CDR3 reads CASSKRSSSVYGANVLTF. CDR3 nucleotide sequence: TGTGCCAGCAGCAAAAGATCAAGCAGCGTGTATGGGGCCAACGTCCTGACTTTC.

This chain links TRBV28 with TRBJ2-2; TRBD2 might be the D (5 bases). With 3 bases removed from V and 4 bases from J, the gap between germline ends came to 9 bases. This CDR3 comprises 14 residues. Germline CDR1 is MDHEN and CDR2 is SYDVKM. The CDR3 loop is CASSFGLATGELFF. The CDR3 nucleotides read TGTGCCAGCAGTTTCGGACTCGCCACCGGGGAGCTGTTTTTT.

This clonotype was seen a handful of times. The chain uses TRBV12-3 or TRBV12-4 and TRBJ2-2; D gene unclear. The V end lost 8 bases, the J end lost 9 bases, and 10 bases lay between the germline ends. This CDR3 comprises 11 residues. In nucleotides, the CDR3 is TGTGCCAGCTCGCCCTCCCGGGAGCTGTTTTTT. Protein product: CASSPSRELFF.

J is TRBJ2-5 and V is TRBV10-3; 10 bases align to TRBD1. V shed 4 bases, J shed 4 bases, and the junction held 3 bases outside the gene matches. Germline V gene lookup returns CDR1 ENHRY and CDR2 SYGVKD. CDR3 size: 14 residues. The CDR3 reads CAISAGTGVETQYF. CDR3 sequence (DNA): TGTGCCATCAGTGCGGGGACAGGGGTAGAGACCCAGTACTTC.

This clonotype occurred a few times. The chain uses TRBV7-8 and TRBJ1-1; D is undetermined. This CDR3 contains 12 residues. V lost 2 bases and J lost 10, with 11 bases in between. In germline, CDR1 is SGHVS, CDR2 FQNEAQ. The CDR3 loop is CASSLLRTRAFF. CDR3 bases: TGTGCCAGCAGCTTACTTCGCACGAGAGCTTTCTTT.

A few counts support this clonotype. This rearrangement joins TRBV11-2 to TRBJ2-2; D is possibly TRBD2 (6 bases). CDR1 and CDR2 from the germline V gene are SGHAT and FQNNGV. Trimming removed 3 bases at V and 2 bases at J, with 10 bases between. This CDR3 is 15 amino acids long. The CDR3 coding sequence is TGTGCCAGCAGCTTCGGGACTCGAAACACCGGGGAGCTGTTTTTT. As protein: CASSFGTRNTGELFF.

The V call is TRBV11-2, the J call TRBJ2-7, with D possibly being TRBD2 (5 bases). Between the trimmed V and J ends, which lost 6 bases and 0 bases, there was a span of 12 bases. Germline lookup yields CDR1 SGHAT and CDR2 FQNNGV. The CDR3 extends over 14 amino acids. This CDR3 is CASRQSGSSYEQYF. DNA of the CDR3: TGTGCCAGCAGACAAAGCGGTAGCTCCTACGAGCAGTACTTC.

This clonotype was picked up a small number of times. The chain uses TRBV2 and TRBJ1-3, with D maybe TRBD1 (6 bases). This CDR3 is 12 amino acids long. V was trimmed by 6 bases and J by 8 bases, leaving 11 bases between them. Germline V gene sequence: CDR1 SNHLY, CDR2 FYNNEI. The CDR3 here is CASSEQGYTIYF. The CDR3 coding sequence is TGTGCCAGCAGCGAACAGGGTTACACCATATATTTT.

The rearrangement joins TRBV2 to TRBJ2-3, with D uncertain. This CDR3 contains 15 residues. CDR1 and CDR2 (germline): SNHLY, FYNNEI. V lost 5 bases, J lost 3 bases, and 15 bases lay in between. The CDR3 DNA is TGTGCCAGCAGTATACCGGGCCCCGGGACAGATACGCAGTATTTT. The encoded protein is CASSIPGPGTDTQYF.

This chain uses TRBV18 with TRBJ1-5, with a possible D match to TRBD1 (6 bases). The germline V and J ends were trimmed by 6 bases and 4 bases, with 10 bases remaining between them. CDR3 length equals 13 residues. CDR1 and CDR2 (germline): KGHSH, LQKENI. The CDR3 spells CASSGGANQPQHF. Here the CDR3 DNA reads TGTGCCAGCTCGGGGGGGGCTAATCAGCCCCAGCATTTT.

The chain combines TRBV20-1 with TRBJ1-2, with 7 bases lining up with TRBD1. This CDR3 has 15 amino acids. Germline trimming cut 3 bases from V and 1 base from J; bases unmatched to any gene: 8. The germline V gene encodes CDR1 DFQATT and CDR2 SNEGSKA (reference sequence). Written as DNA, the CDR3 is TGCAGTGCTAGTGCCGGGACAGCGTTTAACTATGGCTACACCTTC. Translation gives CSASAGTAFNYGYTF.

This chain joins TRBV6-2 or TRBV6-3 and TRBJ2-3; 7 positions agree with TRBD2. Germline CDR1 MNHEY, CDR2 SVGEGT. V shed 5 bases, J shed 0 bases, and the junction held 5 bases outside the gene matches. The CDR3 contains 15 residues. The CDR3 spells CASSQPGLSTDTQYF. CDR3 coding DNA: TGTGCCAGCAGTCAACCGGGACTAAGCACAGATACGCAGTATTTT.

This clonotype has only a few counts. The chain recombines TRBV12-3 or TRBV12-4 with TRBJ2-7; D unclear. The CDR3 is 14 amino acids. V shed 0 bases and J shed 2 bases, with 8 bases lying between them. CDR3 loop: CASSLARPPYEQYF. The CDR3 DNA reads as TGTGCCAGCAGTTTAGCCAGACCCCCCTACGAGCAGTACTTC.

CDR3 nucleotides: TGTGCCACCAGTGACGACAGCTACGAGCAGTACTTC. Translated: CATSDDSYEQYF. This chain uses TRBV24-1 with TRBJ2-7, with a possible D match to TRBD1 (5 bases). Germline CDR1 reads KGHDR; CDR2 reads SFDVKD. CDR3 length: 12 residues. V lost 4 bases to trimming and J lost 3 bases, with 6 bases between them.

The CDR3 region has the DNA TGTGCCACCAGTGATTCGGGGTATTGGGAGCAGTTCTTC. It is translated as CATSDSGYWEQFF. The V call is TRBV24-1, the J call TRBJ2-1, with TRBD2 as a possible D gene (5 bases). V gave up 2 bases and J gave up 10 bases, with 11 bases separating them. CDR1 is KGHDR, CDR2 SFDVKD, per germline. CDR3 length: 13 amino acids.

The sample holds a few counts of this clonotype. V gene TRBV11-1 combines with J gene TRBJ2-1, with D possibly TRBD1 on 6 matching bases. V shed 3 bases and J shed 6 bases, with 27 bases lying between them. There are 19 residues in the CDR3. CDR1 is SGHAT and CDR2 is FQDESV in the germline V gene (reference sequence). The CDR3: CASSFPRELQGRSSNEQFF. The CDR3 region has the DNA TGTGCCAGCAGCTTCCCTAGAGAACTACAGGGAAGGTCGTCCAATGAGCAGTTCTTC.

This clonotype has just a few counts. The CDR3 DNA sequence: TGTGCCAGCAGTGAATGGACAGGGGGCTCGAATACGCAGTATTTT. This encodes CASSEWTGGSNTQYF. This chain connects TRBV2 to TRBJ2-3; 11 nucleotides line up with TRBD1. This CDR3 comprises 15 residues. Trimming at V came to 2 bases and at J to 7 bases, leaving 5 bases not matched to a gene. Germline V gene lookup returns CDR1 SNHLY and CDR2 FYNNEI.

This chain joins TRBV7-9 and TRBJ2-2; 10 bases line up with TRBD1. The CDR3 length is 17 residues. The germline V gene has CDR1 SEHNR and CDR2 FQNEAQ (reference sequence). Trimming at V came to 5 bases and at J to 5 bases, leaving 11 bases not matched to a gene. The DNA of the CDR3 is TGTGCCAGCAGCACCCATGCCGGGACAGGGGTTACCGGGGAGCTGTTTTTT. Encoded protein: CASSTHAGTGVTGELFF.

The CDR3 bases are TGCAGTGCTAGTTCACAGAGCTCCTACAATGAGCAGTTCTTC. It codes for CSASSQSSYNEQFF. The chain links TRBV20-1 to TRBJ2-1; D uncertain. V lost 3 bases and J 0 bases, leaving 9 bases between the germline ends. The CDR3 has 14 amino acids. In germline, CDR1 is DFQATT, CDR2 SNEGSKA (reference sequence).

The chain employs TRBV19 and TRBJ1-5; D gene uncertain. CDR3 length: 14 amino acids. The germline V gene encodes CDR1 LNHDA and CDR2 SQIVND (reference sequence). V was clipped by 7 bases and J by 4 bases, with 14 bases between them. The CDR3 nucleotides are TGTGCCAGTACCCAGTCGGCAGCTAATCAGCCCCAGCATTTT. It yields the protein CASTQSAANQPQHF.

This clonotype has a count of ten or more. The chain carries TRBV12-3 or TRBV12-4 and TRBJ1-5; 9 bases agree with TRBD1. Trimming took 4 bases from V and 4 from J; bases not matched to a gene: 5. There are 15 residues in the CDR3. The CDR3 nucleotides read TGTGCCAGCAGTTACGCCGGGACAGGGAATCAGCCCCAGCATTTT. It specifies CASSYAGTGNQPQHF.

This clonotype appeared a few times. The chain's CDR3 is CASSLAEDEQYF. For the CDR3, the DNA is TGTGCCAGCAGCTTAGCGGAAGACGAGCAGTACTTC. The chain joins TRBV11-3 to TRBJ2-7; unclear D gene. The CDR3 contains 12 residues. Trimming pared 1 base from V and 5 bases from J, leaving 6 bases between. Per germline, CDR1 SGHNT and CDR2 YENEEA.

The CDR3 reads CASSYTDRDSYNSPLHF. DNA of the CDR3: TGTGCCAGCAGTTACACTGACAGGGACTCCTATAATTCACCCCTCCACTTT. The rearrangement links TRBV6-5 to TRBJ1-6; 7 nucleotides match TRBD1. Germline CDR1 is MNHEY and CDR2 is SVGAGI. The CDR3 covers 17 residues. The J segment lost 0 bases and the V segment lost 2 bases, leaving 4 bases of the junction unmatched.

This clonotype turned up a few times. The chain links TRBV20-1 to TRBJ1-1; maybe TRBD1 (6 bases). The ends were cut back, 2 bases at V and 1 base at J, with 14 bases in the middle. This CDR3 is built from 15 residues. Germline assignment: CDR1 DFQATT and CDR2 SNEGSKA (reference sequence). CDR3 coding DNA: TGCAGTGCTAGACGACGCGGGACAACGAACACTGAAGCTTTCTTT. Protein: CSARRRGTTNTEAFF.